These T cell receptor beta chains were read from a single sample in a study of cytomegalovirus exposure and HLA in healthy donors. Assay: immunoSEQ multiplex PCR; the TCRdb copy retains only in-frame clones and omits some. Of fewer than 200,000 clones in the sample, roughly three quarters are singletons; the top ten hold 9.7%. The sample was PBMCs. These receptors originate from a man between 18 and 35 years old in good health and CMV-seropositive. Each CDR3 is given with its conserved first and last residue. The D gene is left open where the match is weak. Clone size is stated in some rows and not others, as once, few, many or a class when expanded.

TGTGCCAGCAGCCCACTAGCGGGGCTCCAAGAGACCCAGTACTTC | CASSPLAGLQETQYF | TRBD2 | TRBV6-5 | NA | TRBJ2-5
TGCGCCAGCAGCCAAGGACAGACCAACACCGGGGAGCTGTTTTTT | CASSQGQTNTGELFF | NA | TRBV4-1 | NA | TRBJ2-2
TGTGCCAGCAGCTACGGACCGGGACAGAAACCCTACGAGCAGTACTTC | CASSYGPGQKPYEQYF | TRBD1 | TRBV14 | NA | TRBJ2-7
TGTGCCAGCAGCACCACAGGCTACGAGCAGTACTTC | CASSTTGYEQYF | NA | TRBV11-2 | NA | TRBJ2-7
TGTGCCAGTAGTTCTGTGAGGGAGGCTACCTACGAGCAGTACTTC | CASSSVREATYEQYF | NA | TRBV19 | NA | TRBJ2-7
TGTGCCAGTAGTTTCCCGACAGGGGGGACCTATAGCAATCAGCCCCAGCATTTT | CASSFPTGGTYSNQPQHF | TRBD1 | TRBV19 | NA | TRBJ1-5
TGCGCCAGCAGCCAAGATAGGGGGGGCGCGTTATACGAGCAGTACTTC | CASSQDRGGALYEQYF | NA | TRBV4-3 | NA | TRBJ2-7
TGTGCCAGCAGCCAAGACTTAGGGGTATGGTCTGGGGCCAACGTCCTGACTTTC | CASSQDLGVWSGANVLTF | NA | TRBV14 | NA | TRBJ2-6
TGTGCCAGCTCCGGGACAGGGGACAACTATGGCTACACCTTC | CASSGTGDNYGYTF | TRBD1 | TRBV5-6 | NA | TRBJ1-2
TGCAGCGTGTCGGACAGGGCGAATGAAAAACTGTTTTTT | CSVSDRANEKLFF | TRBD1 | TRBV29-1 | NA | TRBJ1-4
TGTGCCAGCAGCCAAGTTGGAGGAACTGGGAATTCACCCCTCCACTTT | CASSQVGGTGNSPLHF | NA | TRBV7-8 | once | TRBJ1-6
TGTGCCACCAGCAGAGGGGAGGATGGCTACACCTTC | CATSRGEDGYTF | NA | TRBV15 | NA | TRBJ1-2
TGTGCCAGCAGTCCGGACAGATCTTCTGGAAACACCATATATTTT | CASSPDRSSGNTIYF | NA | TRBV6-6 | NA | TRBJ1-3
TGTGCCAGTAGTATATTAGCCCCGAGAACTAGCGTAGATACGCAGTATTTT | CASSILAPRTSVDTQYF | TRBD2 | TRBV19 | NA | TRBJ2-3
TGTGCCAGCAGAAGACTAGCGGTAAACGAGCAGTACTTC | CASRRLAVNEQYF | TRBD2 | TRBV2 | NA | TRBJ2-7
TGTGCCAGCTCGCAAGGACAGGGGAATGAGCAGTTCTTC | CASSQGQGNEQFF | TRBD1 | TRBV18 | NA | TRBJ2-1
TGTGCCAGCAGCTTGCTTAGGACAGGGGGTACCAATAGCAATCAGCCCCAGCATTTT | CASSLLRTGGTNSNQPQHF | TRBD1 | TRBV5-6 | NA | TRBJ1-5
TGTGCCAGCGGAGAGCAGTTCTCCTACAATGAGCAGTTCTTC | CASGEQFSYNEQFF | NA | TRBV6-1 | NA | TRBJ2-1
TGTGCCAGCAGGAGGGGCGGGGACAGACGCACAGATACGCAGTATTTT | CASRRGGDRRTDTQYF | NA | TRBV2 | NA | TRBJ2-3
TGTGCCAGCCGACCCCGAACCAACAGGGACGAGCAGTACTTC | CASRPRTNRDEQYF | NA | TRBV7-9 | few | TRBJ2-7
TGTGCCAGCTCACCCAATCCAACGACAGGGCTCTCCTACGAGCAGTACTTC | CASSPNPTTGLSYEQYF | TRBD1 | TRBV18 | NA | TRBJ2-7
TGTGCCAGCAGGGCTCCCGCGAGGACCGGGGAGCTGTTTTTT | CASRAPARTGELFF | NA | TRBV6-5 | NA | TRBJ2-2
TGTGCCAGCAGCCCCGGGACAGGGGCTTCACCCCTCCACTTT | CASSPGTGASPLHF | TRBD1 | TRBV14 | few | TRBJ1-6
TGCGCCAGCAGGGAAGGGGGAACGAACACTGAAGCTTTCTTT | CASREGGTNTEAFF | NA | TRBV5-1 | few | TRBJ1-1
TGTGCCAGCAGTGAAGCGAGCGTAGTTAATCAGCCCCAGCATTTT | CASSEASVVNQPQHF | NA | TRBV6-1 | NA | TRBJ1-5
TGCGCCAGCAGCTTGATGGGGGCCCAGGACACTGAAGCTTTCTTT | CASSLMGAQDTEAFF | NA | TRBV5-1 | NA | TRBJ1-1
TGTGCCTGGAGTCCTCCGGGACTTTCCCCTTCAGATACGCAGTATTTT | CAWSPPGLSPSDTQYF | NA | TRBV30 | NA | TRBJ2-3
TGTGCCTGGAGTCCACCGCGCAGGTTCGGCAGGCCTCATGGCTACACCTTC | CAWSPPRRFGRPHGYTF | NA | TRBV30 | NA | TRBJ1-2
TGTGCCAGCAGCTTCGTCTCGGGACAACGCACAGATACGCAGTATTTT | CASSFVSGQRTDTQYF | NA | TRBV5-4 | NA | TRBJ2-3
TGTGCCAGCAGCTCTAGGACAGGGACGGGAGAGACCCAGTACTTC | CASSSRTGTGETQYF | TRBD1 | TRBV13 | NA | TRBJ2-5
TGTGCCAGCAGCTTAGGCGGCAGGGCGGCCTCAGGAAAACTGTTTTTT | CASSLGGRAASGKLFF | NA | TRBV7-2 | NA | TRBJ1-4